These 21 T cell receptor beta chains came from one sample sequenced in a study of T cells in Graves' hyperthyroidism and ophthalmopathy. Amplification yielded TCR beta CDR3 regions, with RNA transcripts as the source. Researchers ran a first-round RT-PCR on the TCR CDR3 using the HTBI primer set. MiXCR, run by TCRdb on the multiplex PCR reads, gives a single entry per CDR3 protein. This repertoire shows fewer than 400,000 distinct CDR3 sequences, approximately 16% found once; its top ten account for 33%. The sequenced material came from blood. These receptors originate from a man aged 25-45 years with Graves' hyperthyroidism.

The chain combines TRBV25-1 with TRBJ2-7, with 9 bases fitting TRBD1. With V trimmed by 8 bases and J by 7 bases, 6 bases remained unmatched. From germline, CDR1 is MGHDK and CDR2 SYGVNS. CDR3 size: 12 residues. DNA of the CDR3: TGTGCCAGCGTAACAGGGGGCAGGGAGCAGTACTTC. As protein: CASVTGGREQYF.

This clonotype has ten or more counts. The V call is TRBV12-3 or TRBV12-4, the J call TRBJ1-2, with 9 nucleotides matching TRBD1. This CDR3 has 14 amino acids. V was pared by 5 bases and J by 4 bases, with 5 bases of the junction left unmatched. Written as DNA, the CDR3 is TGTGCCAGCAGTCCGGGACAGGGCACCTATGGCTACACCTTC. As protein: CASSPGQGTYGYTF.

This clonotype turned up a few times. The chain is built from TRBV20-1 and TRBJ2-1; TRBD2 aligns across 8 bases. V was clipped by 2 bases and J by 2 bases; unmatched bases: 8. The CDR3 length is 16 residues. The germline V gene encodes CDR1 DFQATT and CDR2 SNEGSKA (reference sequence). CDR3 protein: CSARPPPAGAYNEQFF. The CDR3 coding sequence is TGCAGTGCTAGACCTCCCCCAGCGGGAGCCTACAATGAGCAGTTCTTC.

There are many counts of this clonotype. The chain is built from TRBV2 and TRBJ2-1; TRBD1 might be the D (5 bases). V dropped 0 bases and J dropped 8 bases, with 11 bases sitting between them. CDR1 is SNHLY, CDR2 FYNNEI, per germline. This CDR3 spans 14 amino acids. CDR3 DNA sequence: TGTGCCAGCAGTGAAGCGTCAGGGATTGATGAGCAGTTCTTC. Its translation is CASSEASGIDEQFF.

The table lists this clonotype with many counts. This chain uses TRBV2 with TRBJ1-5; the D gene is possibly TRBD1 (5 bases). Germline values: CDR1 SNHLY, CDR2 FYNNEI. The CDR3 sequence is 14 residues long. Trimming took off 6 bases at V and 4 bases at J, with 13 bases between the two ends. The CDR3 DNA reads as TGTGCCAGCAGAGAGATGACAGATAATCAGCCCCAGCATTTT. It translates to CASREMTDNQPQHF.

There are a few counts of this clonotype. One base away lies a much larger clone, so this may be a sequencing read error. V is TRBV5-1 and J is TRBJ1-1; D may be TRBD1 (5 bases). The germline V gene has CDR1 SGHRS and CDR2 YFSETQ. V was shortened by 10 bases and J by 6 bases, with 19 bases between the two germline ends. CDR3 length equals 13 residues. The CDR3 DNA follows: TGCGCCGGCCAAGGGGCAGGGACGTCTGAAGCTTTCTTT. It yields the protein CAGQGAGTSEAFF.

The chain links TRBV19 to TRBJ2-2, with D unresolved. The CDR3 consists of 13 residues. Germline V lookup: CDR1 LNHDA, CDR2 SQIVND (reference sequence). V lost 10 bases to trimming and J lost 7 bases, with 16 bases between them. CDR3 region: CATELGSGGELFF. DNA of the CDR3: TGTGCCACCGAGTTGGGAAGTGGCGGGGAGCTGTTTTTT.

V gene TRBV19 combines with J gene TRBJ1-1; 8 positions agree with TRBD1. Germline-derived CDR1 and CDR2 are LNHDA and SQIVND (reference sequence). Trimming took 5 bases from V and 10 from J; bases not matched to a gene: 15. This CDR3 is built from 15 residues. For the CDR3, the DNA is TGTGCCAGTAGTCAAACCGCAGGGACAGGAGGGTTAGCTTTCTTT. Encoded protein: CASSQTAGTGGLAFF.

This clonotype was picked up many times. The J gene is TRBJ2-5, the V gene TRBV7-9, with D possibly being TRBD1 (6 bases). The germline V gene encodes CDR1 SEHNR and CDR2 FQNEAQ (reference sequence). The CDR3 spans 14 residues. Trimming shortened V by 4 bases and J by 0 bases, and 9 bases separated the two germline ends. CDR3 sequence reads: CASSSGQYQETQYF. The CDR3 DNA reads TGTGCCAGCAGCTCTGGACAGTACCAAGAGACCCAGTACTTC.

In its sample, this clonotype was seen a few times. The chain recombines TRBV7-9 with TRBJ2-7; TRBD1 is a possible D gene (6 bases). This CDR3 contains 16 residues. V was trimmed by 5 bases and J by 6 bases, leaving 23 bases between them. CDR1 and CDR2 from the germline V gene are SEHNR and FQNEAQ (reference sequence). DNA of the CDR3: TGTGCCAGCAGCAACCGGGACACGGGTAGGGTGGCCGAGCAGTACTTC. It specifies CASSNRDTGRVAEQYF.

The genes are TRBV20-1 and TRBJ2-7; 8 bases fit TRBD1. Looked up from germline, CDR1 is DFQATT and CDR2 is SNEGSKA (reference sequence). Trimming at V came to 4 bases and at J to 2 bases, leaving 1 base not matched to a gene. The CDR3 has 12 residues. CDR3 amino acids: CSATTGAYEQYF. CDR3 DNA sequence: TGCAGTGCTACGACAGGGGCCTACGAGCAGTACTTC.

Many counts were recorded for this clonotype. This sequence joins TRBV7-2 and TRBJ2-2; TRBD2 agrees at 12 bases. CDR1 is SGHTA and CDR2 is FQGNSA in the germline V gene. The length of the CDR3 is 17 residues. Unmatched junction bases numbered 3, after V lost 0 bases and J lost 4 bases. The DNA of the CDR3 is TGTGCCAGCAGCTTAGCGCAGACTAGCGGGGGCACCGGGGAGCTGTTTTTT. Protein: CASSLAQTSGGTGELFF.

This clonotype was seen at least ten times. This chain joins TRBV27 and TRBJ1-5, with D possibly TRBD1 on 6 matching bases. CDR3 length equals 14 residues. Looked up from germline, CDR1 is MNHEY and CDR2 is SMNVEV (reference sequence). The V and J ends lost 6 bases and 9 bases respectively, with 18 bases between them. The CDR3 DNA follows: TGTGCCAGCAGCCCATCATGGGGGGCAAGGCCCCAGCATTTT. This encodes CASSPSWGARPQHF.

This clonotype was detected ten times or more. CDR3 protein: CASSPSAGTYEQYF. The CDR3 DNA follows: TGTGCCAGCAGCCCCTCAGCGGGAACCTACGAGCAGTACTTC. V is TRBV3-1 and J is TRBJ2-7; 7 bases line up with TRBD2. This CDR3 comprises 14 residues. Germline loops: CDR1 LGHDT, CDR2 YNNKEL (reference sequence). The V segment lost 4 bases and the J segment 2 bases; nucleotides outside the gene matches: 5.

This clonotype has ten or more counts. DNA for the CDR3: TGTGCCAGCAGTTTTCGCACCCAAGAGACCCAGTACTTC. Protein sequence: CASSFRTQETQYF. The chain uses TRBV27 and TRBJ2-5; D is undetermined. This CDR3 region has 13 residues. With 3 bases removed from V and 1 base from J, the gap between germline ends came to 6 bases. Germline V gene sequence: CDR1 MNHEY, CDR2 SMNVEV (reference sequence).

The CDR3 nucleotides read TGTGCCAGCAGCCCCGGAGCGGGGCGGTGGAATGAGCAGTTCTTC. Translated: CASSPGAGRWNEQFF. This sequence joins TRBV7-3 and TRBJ2-1; TRBD2 matches at 7 bases. The CDR3 is 15 residues long. Germline V gene lookup returns CDR1 SGHTA and CDR2 FQGTGA. Trimming took 5 bases from V and 7 from J; bases not matched to a gene: 11.

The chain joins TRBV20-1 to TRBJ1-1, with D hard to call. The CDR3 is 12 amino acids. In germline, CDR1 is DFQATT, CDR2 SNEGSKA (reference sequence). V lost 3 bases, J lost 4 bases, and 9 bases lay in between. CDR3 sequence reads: CSASPGSTEAFF. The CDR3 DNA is TGCAGTGCTAGTCCCGGGAGCACTGAAGCTTTCTTT.

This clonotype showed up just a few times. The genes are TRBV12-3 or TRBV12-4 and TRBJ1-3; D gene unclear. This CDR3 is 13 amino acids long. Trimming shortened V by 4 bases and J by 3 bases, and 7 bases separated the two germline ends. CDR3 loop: CASSSYRGNTIYF. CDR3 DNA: TGTGCCAGCAGTTCCTACCGTGGAAACACCATATATTTT.

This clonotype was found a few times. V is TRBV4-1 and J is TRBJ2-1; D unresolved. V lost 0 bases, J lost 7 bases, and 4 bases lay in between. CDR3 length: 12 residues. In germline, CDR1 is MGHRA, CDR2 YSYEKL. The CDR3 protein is CASSQDLNEQFF. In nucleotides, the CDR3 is TGCGCCAGCAGCCAAGATTTAAATGAGCAGTTCTTC.

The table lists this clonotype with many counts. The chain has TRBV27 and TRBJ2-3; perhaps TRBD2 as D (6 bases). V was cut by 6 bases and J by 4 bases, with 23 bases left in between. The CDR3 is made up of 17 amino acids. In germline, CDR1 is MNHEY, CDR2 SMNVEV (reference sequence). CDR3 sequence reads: CASSPPRGAASADTQYF. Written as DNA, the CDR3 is TGTGCCAGCAGCCCACCCCGAGGGGCGGCTAGCGCAGATACGCAGTATTTT.

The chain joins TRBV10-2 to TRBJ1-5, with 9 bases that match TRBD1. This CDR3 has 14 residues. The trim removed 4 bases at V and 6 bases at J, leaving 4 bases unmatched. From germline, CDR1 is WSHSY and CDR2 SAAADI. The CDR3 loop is CASSVTGGGQPQHF. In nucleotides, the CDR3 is TGCGCCAGCAGTGTTACAGGGGGCGGTCAGCCCCAGCATTTT.